Listed below are T cell receptor beta chains from one sample, sequenced in a study of cytomegalovirus exposure and HLA in healthy donors. Here immunoSEQ multiplex PCR was the method, and the copy in TCRdb shows in-frame clones only, minus some. This table holds 100,000 to 150,000 clones, 80% found once. Sequenced sample: PBMCs. The receptors originated from a female donor in good health and CMV-seropositive. CDR3s include the opening cysteine and the closing phenylalanine or tryptophan. The D gene is left open where the match is weak. Size is stated for part of the rows, as once, few or many counts, or as a class when the clone is expanded.

>TRBV7-9|NA|13|TRBJ1-1|NA
CASKEQYSTEAFF
TGTGCCAGCAAGGAACAGTACTCCACTGAAGCTTTCTTT
>TRBV9|NA|14|TRBJ1-1|NA
CASSLGQMNTEAFF
TGTGCCAGCAGCCTTGGACAGATGAACACTGAAGCTTTCTTT
>TRBV5-1|NA|16|TRBJ2-3|TRBD2
CASSLAASGGEDTQYF
TGCGCCAGCAGCTTGGCGGCTAGCGGGGGGGAGGATACGCAGTATTTT
>TRBV27|NA|15|TRBJ1-2|TRBD1
CASSAAGTGSAGYTF
TGTGCCAGCAGTGCCGCCGGGACAGGGTCCGCTGGCTACACCTTC
>TRBV27|NA|13|TRBJ1-6|NA
CASSVGLSEPLHF
TGTGCCAGCAGTGTGGGACTCTCCGAACCCCTCCACTTT
>TRBV5-6|NA|18|TRBJ2-7|TRBD2
CASSPRGVAGGPTYEQYF
TGTGCCAGCAGCCCCCGGGGGGTAGCGGGGGGGCCGACCTACGAGCAGTACTTC
>TRBV4-1|once|13|TRBJ2-1|NA
CASSLLGGNEQFF
TGCGCCAGCAGCCTCTTAGGGGGCAATGAGCAGTTCTTC
>TRBV18|NA|15|TRBJ2-1|TRBD1
CASSPLGTGVNEQFF
TGTGCCAGCTCACCACTCGGGACAGGGGTCAATGAGCAGTTCTTC
>TRBV6-6|NA|14|TRBJ2-7|TRBD2
CASISTSGGREQYF
TGTGCCAGCATATCGACTAGCGGGGGCCGGGAGCAGTACTTC
>TRBV6-5|NA|15|TRBJ1-4|NA
CASSYKGRTNEKLFF
TGTGCCAGCAGTTACAAGGGGCGCACTAATGAAAAACTGTTTTTT
>TRBV18|NA|14|TRBJ2-5|NA
CASSPRRIQETQYF
TGTGCCAGCTCACCACGGCGGATCCAAGAGACCCAGTACTTC
>TRBV5-4|few|15|TRBJ2-7|TRBD1
CASSLEDRSYSEQYF
TGTGCCAGCAGCTTGGAGGACAGGAGTTACAGCGAGCAGTACTTC
>TRBV5-4|NA|14|TRBJ2-3|NA
CASRSRGGTDTQYF
TGTGCCAGCAGATCACGAGGGGGAACAGATACGCAGTATTTT
>TRBV7-9|NA|15|TRBJ2-3|TRBD2
CASSLYGGGTDTQYF
TGTGCCAGCAGCCTCTACGGGGGGGGCACAGATACGCAGTATTTT
>TRBV5-1|NA|13|TRBJ2-7|TRBD2
CASSPGLAGEQYF
TGCGCCAGCAGCCCGGGACTAGCGGGGGAGCAGTACTTC
>TRBV30|NA|14|TRBJ2-7|TRBD2
CAWTRGGGSYEQYF
TGTGCCTGGACCCGAGGCGGGGGTTCCTACGAGCAGTACTTC
>TRBV5-1|NA|14|TRBJ2-2|NA
CASSLLVYAGELFF
TGCGCCAGCAGCTTGTTAGTGTACGCCGGGGAGCTGTTTTTT
>TRBV6-1|NA|17|TRBJ1-1|NA
CASSEAGGGRLNTEAFF
TGTGCCAGCAGTGAAGCGGGAGGGGGGCGACTGAACACTGAAGCTTTCTTT
>TRBV6-5|NA|15|TRBJ1-2|TRBD1
CASRPRRDRAGGYTF
TGTGCCAGCAGACCCAGACGGGACAGGGCGGGTGGCTACACCTTC
>TRBV15|NA|15|TRBJ1-4|TRBD1
CATSTNRGSNEKLFF
TGTGCCACCAGCACAAACAGGGGTAGTAATGAAAAACTGTTTTTT
>TRBV5-1|NA|16|TRBJ1-6|NA
CASSLGAGLVNSPLHF
TGCGCCAGCAGCCTCGGAGCGGGACTGGTAAATTCACCCCTCCACTTT
>TRBV28|NA|15|TRBJ1-5|TRBD1
CASTSDRGQWQPQHF
TGTGCCAGCACCTCTGACAGGGGGCAATGGCAGCCCCAGCATTTT
>TRBV27|NA|13|TRBJ1-5|NA
CASSLFLNQPQHF
TGTGCCAGCAGTTTATTTTTAAATCAGCCCCAGCATTTT
>TRBV5-4|NA|15|TRBJ1-3|TRBD1
CASSRTGGAGNTIYF
TGTGCCAGCAGCAGGACAGGGGGCGCGGGAAACACCATATATTTT
>TRBV5-6|NA|12|TRBJ2-5|NA
CASSYRAETQYF
TGTGCCAGCAGCTACAGGGCGGAGACCCAGTACTTC
>TRBV18|NA|13|TRBJ1-5|TRBD1
CASSPDRGQPQHF
TGTGCCAGCTCTCCCGACAGGGGGCAGCCCCAGCATTTT
>TRBV5-1|NA|14|TRBJ1-4|NA
CASHPGATNEKLFF
TGCGCCAGCCATCCCGGGGCAACTAATGAAAAACTGTTTTTT